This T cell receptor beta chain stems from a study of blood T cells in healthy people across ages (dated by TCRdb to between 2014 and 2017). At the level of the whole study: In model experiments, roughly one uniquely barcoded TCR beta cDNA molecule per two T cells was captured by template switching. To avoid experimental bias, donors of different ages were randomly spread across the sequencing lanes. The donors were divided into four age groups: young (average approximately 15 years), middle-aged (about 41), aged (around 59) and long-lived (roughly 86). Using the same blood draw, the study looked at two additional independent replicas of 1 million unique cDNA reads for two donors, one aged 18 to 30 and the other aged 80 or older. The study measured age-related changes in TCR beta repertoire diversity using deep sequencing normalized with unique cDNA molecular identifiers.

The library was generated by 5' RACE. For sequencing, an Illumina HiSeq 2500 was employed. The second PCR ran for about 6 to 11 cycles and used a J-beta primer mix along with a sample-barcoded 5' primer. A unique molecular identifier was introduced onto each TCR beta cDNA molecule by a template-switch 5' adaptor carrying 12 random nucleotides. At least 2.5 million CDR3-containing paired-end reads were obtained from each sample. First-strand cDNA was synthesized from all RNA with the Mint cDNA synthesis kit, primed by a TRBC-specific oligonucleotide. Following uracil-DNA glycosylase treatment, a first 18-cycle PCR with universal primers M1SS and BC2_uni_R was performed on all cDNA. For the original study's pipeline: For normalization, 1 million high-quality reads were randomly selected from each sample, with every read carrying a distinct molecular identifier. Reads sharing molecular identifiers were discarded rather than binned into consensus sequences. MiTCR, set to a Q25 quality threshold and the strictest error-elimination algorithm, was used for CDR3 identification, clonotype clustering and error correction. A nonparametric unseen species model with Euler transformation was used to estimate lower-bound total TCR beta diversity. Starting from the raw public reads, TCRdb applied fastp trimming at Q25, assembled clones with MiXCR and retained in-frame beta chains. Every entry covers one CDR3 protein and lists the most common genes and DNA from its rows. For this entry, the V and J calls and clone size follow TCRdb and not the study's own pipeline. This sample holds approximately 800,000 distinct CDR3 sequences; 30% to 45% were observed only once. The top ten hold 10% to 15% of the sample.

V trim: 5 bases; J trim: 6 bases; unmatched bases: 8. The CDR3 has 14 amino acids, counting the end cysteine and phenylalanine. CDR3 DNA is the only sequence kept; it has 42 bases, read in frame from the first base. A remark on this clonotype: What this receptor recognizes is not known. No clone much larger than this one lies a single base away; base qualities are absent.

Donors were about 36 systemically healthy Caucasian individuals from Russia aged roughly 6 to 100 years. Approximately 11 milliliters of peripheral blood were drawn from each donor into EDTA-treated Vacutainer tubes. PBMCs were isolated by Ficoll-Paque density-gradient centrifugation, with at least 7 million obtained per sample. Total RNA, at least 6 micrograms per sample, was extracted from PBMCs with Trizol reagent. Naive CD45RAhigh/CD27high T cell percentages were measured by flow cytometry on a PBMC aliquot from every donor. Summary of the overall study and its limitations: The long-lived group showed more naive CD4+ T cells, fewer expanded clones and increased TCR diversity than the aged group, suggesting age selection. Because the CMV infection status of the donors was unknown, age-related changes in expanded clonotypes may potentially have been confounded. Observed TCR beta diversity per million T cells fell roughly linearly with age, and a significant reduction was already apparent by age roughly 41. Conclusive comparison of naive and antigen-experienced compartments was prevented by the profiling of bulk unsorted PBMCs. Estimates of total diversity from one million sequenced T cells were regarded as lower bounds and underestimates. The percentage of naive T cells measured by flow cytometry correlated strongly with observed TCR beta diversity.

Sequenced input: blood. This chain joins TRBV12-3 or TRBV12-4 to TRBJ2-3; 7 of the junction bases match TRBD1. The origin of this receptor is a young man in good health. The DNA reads TGTGCCAGCAGTCTGTCCGACAGGGACGATACGCAGTATTTT. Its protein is CASSLSDRDDTQYF.